This is a list of T cell receptor beta chains from one sample in a study of blood T cell repertoires in COVID-19. TCRdb's copy holds only in-frame clones and misses some; the assay was immunoSEQ multiplex PCR. The data show 150,000 to 200,000 clones, with 70% to 90% seen just once and 1.1% held by the top ten. Material: peripheral blood. These receptors were taken from a man aged 35 to 55 with acute or convalescent COVID-19. CDR3s include the opening cysteine and the closing phenylalanine or tryptophan. The D gene is left open where the match is weak. Expanded clones are given a class, and other clones once, few, many or no size at all.

J	D	size	V	CDR3	DNA
TRBJ1-5	-	-	TRBV6-6	CASSPRAPNSNQPQHF	TGTGCCAGCAGCCCCAGGGCACCCAATAGCAATCAGCCCCAGCATTTT
TRBJ2-2	TRBD1	-	TRBV19	CASSSDRANTGELFF	TGTGCCAGTAGTTCGGACAGGGCGAACACCGGGGAGCTGTTTTTT
TRBJ2-3	TRBD1	-	TRBV5-1	CASSGGTGADTQYF	TGCGCCAGCAGCGGGGGGACAGGCGCAGATACGCAGTATTTT
TRBJ2-2	TRBD1	-	TRBV18	CASSPRQTGSNTGELFF	TGTGCCAGCTCACCTCGCCAGACAGGGTCGAACACCGGGGAGCTGTTTTTT
TRBJ2-3	TRBD1	-	TRBV28	CASRGWDRGTDTQYF	TGTGCCAGCAGGGGTTGGGACAGGGGAACAGATACGCAGTATTTT
TRBJ1-2	-	-	TRBV6-5	CASSPPGGNYGYTF	TGTGCCAGCAGCCCCCCGGGGGGAAACTATGGCTACACCTTC
TRBJ2-3	TRBD1	-	TRBV5-6	CASSNDRDRTTDTQYF	TGTGCCAGCAGCAATGACCGGGACAGGACCACAGATACGCAGTATTTT
TRBJ2-5	-	-	TRBV4-2	CASSQPGETQYF	TGTGCCAGCAGCCAACCAGGGGAGACCCAGTACTTC
TRBJ1-2	TRBD1	-	TRBV19	CASRPGTGYDGYTF	TGTGCCAGCCGACCCGGGACAGGGTATGATGGCTACACCTTC
TRBJ1-3	-	-	TRBV7-6	CASSLAQGGGNTIYF	TGTGCCAGCAGCTTAGCGCAGGGAGGTGGAAACACCATATATTTT
TRBJ1-1	-	-	TRBV5-1	CASSSQGANTEAFF	TGCGCCAGCAGCTCACAGGGCGCGAACACTGAAGCTTTCTTT
TRBJ2-7	-	-	TRBV6-5	CASRIAGVHYEQYF	TGTGCCAGCAGAATCGCCGGGGTCCATTACGAGCAGTACTTC
TRBJ1-6	TRBD1	once	TRBV5-1	CASSLEGQGTTPLHF	TGCGCCAGCAGCTTGGAAGGACAGGGAACGACACCCCTCCACTTT
TRBJ1-3	TRBD1	-	TRBV27	CASSPGTGSSGNTIYF	TGTGCCAGCAGCCCCGGGACAGGAAGTTCTGGAAACACCATATATTTT
TRBJ1-5	-	-	TRBV28	CASSKDRLNQPQHF	TGTGCCAGCAGCAAGGACAGACTCAATCAGCCCCAGCATTTT
TRBJ1-6	-	-	TRBV5-8	CASSSTGNSPLHF	TGTGCCAGCAGCTCGACTGGGAATTCACCCCTCCACTTT